This T cell receptor (beta chain) was observed in a study of early T cells in non-severe SARS-CoV-2 infection. Study as a whole: Sequenced material consisted of bulk RNA (from unsorted whole blood), and chains were unpaired. Notes on the study in general: There was a bias toward anti-spike CD8 responses in VDJdb matching, which missed private and CD4 specificities.

Attached unique molecular identifiers marked individual cDNA molecules. Via MiXCR, TCRdb re-called the 5' RACE reads, giving one row per CDR3 protein. The data contain about 49,000 distinct CDR3 sequences, about 11% of them seen just once; the ten biggest clones take up around 9.1%. This clonotype was recorded at least ten times. Its cognate antigen is unknown. What was sequenced was whole blood. The TCR was taken from an adult who was a healthcare worker with PCR-confirmed SARS-CoV-2 infection or an uninfected control (not recorded which).

The DNA for the CDR3 is TGCAGCGGCGCCCTTGGTAGTGGATACGAGCAGTACTTC. Amino acid sequence: CSGALGSGYEQYF. The rearrangement links TRBV29-1 to TRBJ2-7; D call uncertain. CDR3 size: 13 residues. Trimming left V 7 bases short and J 4 bases short, with 17 bases between. Germline values: CDR1 SQVTM, CDR2 ANQGSEA.